This T cell receptor beta chain was identified in a study of cytomegalovirus exposure and HLA in healthy donors. Study conclusions and caveats: HLA-A and HLA-B allele assignments for most subjects were reportedly predicted accurately using TCR beta sequences.

It was with 60 Vbeta and 13 Jbeta primers that the PCR ran. The table came from immunoSEQ multiplex PCR; TCRdb's copy has only in-frame clones and leaves some out. This table has 100,000 or so clones, more than 75% appearing once. The V gene lost 3 bases and the J gene lost 7 bases, with 16 bases spanning the gap. The germline gives CDR1 MNHNS, CDR2 SASEGT. The CDR3 runs to 15 residues. A word on this clone: Its antigen is still unknown.

Specimen: PBMCs. The chain uses TRBV6-1 and TRBJ1-5; tentatively, D is TRBD1 (6 bases). The TCR originated in a man between 18 and 29 years old in good health and CMV-seronegative. The CDR3 nucleotides are TGTGCCAGCAGTGAGAGACAGGATTCGAGGCAGCCCCAGCATTTT. Residues: CASSERQDSRQPQHF.